The clone carrying this T cell receptor beta chain occurred a few times. Antigen: not known. The sample belongs to a study of T cell responses to AZD1222 COVID-19 vaccine. Generated by immunoSEQ multiplex PCR, the TCRdb table keeps only in-frame clones and is missing some. The data hold around 47,000 clones, with around four fifths observed a single time. Study-level points and caveats: Donor demographics were predominantly white British with a female majority; clonal diversity may be underestimated. When two AZD1222 doses had been given, Spike-specific TCR breadth and depth rose. Across the whole spike, CD4 TCRs peaked at regions 160-218 and 743-854. Close to half of all spike-specific TCRs reportedly target regions of the variants that are unmutated.

Material: peripheral blood, obtained 28 days after the second dose of the MenACWY control vaccine. The TCR was taken from an adult who received the MenACWY meningococcal vaccine as a control.

The CDR3 is CASSLDLATNEKLFF. CDR3 nucleotides: TGTGCCAGCAGTCTGGACCTGGCAACTAATGAAAAACTGTTTTTT. The J gene is TRBJ1-4, the V gene TRBV2; D gene unclear. The CDR3 covers 15 residues. V lost 5 bases, J lost 0 bases, and 10 bases lay in between. Germline V lookup: CDR1 SNHLY, CDR2 FYNNEI.